These T cell receptor beta chains were read from a single sample in a study of regulatory T cells in long-lasting Graves disease. TCRdb analysed the multiplex PCR reads with MiXCR anew, one entry per CDR3 protein. Seen here are 400,000 to 500,000 distinct CDR3 sequences, under 25% observed once, and the top ten hold roughly 8%. The specimen comprised peripheral blood mononuclear cells (PBMCs), sampled when the disease was refractory, from a patient treated with antithyroid drugs. The receptors stem from a female donor with Graves disease. The CDR3 runs from the conserved cysteine through the conserved F or W. D genes are given only for firm matches. Clone size is not always given. Where it is, it says once, few, many or a class for expanded clones.

TRBV6-5	TRBJ2-7	many	NA	CASSYLEEQYF	TGTGCCAGCAGTTACTTGGAGGAGCAGTACTTC
TRBV20-1	TRBJ2-3	NA	NA	CSARDPGASTDTQYF	TGCAGTGCTAGAGATCCAGGGGCAAGCACAGATACGCAGTATTTT
TRBV7-9	TRBJ1-2	NA	NA	CASITEGGGGYTF	TGTGCCAGCATTACCGAGGGGGGCGGTGGCTACACCTTC
TRBV5-1	TRBJ2-5	NA	NA	CASSLSGDPETQYF	TGCGCCAGCAGCTTATCAGGGGATCCAGAGACCCAGTACTTC
TRBV11-2	TRBJ1-5	many	TRBD1	CASSDFEDRGRNQPQHF	TGTGCCAGCAGCGACTTTGAGGACAGGGGTCGCAATCAGCCCCAGCATTTT
TRBV28	TRBJ2-7	NA	TRBD1	CAGARQGFTYEQYF	TGTGCCGGCGCTCGACAGGGGTTTACCTACGAGCAGTACTTC
TRBV4-1	TRBJ2-2	few	NA	CASSQDLRDSSLGELFF	TGCGCCAGCAGCCAAGATCTCCGGGACTCAAGTCTGGGGGAGCTGTTTTTT
TRBV30	TRBJ2-7	many	NA	CAWNRLAGEQYF	TGTGCCTGGAACCGCTTGGCGGGCGAGCAGTACTTC
TRBV6-1	TRBJ2-7	many	NA	CASTATYESYEQYF	TGTGCCAGCACGGCAACATATGAATCCTACGAGCAGTACTTC
TRBV6-1	TRBJ1-6	many	TRBD1	CATSDRDGSPLHF	TGTGCCACTTCCGACAGGGACGGTTCACCCCTCCACTTT
TRBV5-1	TRBJ2-6	few	TRBD1	CASRIWTGVGSGANVLTF	TGCGCCAGCCGAATCTGGACAGGGGTGGGCTCTGGGGCCAACGTCCTGACTTTC
TRBV7-9	TRBJ2-5	NA	NA	CASSRAWTGETQYF	TGTGCCAGCAGCCGAGCTTGGACTGGAGAGACCCAGTACTTC
TRBV10-2	TRBJ2-5	NA	TRBD2	CASREEGLAGVVGQYF	TGCGCCAGCAGAGAAGAAGGACTAGCGGGAGTCGTAGGCCAGTACTTC
TRBV2	TRBJ2-7	few	NA	CASSGQAVPYEQYF	TGTGCCAGCAGTGGACAAGCGGTCCCCTACGAGCAGTACTTC
TRBV6-1	TRBJ1-1	NA	NA	CASSGNQGIGTEAFF	TGTGCCAGCAGTGGCAACCAGGGTATTGGCACTGAAGCTTTCTTT
TRBV19	TRBJ2-2	NA	TRBD2	CASNPLLAGNTGELFF	TGTGCCAGTAACCCACTCCTAGCGGGGAACACCGGGGAGCTGTTTTTT
TRBV5-4	TRBJ1-4	few	TRBD1	CASSLGTGRNEKLFF	TGTGCCAGCAGCTTGGGGACAGGTCGTAATGAAAAACTGTTTTTT
TRBV27	TRBJ2-2	NA	NA	CASSASWTSGELFF	TGTGCCAGCAGTGCCTCATGGACGTCCGGGGAGCTGTTTTTT
TRBV4-1	TRBJ2-7	many	NA	CASSQDQGSDEQYF	TGCGCCAGCAGCCAAGATCAGGGGTCTGACGAGCAGTACTTC
TRBV2	TRBJ2-3	NA	TRBD2	CASSKVGREAADTQYF	TGTGCCAGCTCCAAAGTTGGGCGGGAGGCCGCAGATACGCAGTATTTT
TRBV7-8	TRBJ1-6	many	TRBD1	CASSRDSGNSPLHF	TGTGCCAGCAGCCGGGACAGCGGAAATTCACCCCTCCACTTT
TRBV5-5	TRBJ2-2	few	TRBD1	CASTLWDRDGTGELFF	TGTGCCAGCACCCTGTGGGACAGGGATGGCACCGGGGAGCTGTTTTTT
TRBV7-2	TRBJ1-5	NA	NA	CASSRGVGNGKQPQHF	TGTGCCAGCAGCCGCGGGGTAGGGAATGGCAAGCAGCCCCAGCATTTT